What follows are 14 T cell receptor beta chains derived from one specimen sequenced in a study of blood T cell repertoires in COVID-19 (TCRdb year 2020). The library was produced with the immunoSEQ multiplex PCR assay. Imported from immuneACCESS, the table was reduced by TCRdb to in-frame sequences with V and J called. These copies leave out some clones; in studies compared against another copy, an unresolved V gene accounts for under half, and the cause of the remainder is not known. This sample lists about 140,000 clones; roughly 84% were detected once. The ten top clones hold roughly two fifths of the sample. The sample taken for sequencing was peripheral blood. These receptors were collected from a human donor in a cohort sampled during active COVID-19.

V is TRBV7-2 and J is TRBJ2-1; TRBD2 aligns across 8 bases. The CDR3 runs 14 residues. The V segment lost 8 bases and the J segment 6 bases; nucleotides outside the gene matches: 9. Germline CDR1 and CDR2: SGHTA and FQGNSA. CDR3 in DNA: TGTGCCAGCGGCCGGGGGGGCCGCTCCAATGAGCAGTTCTTC. Its protein product is CASGRGGRSNEQFF.

This clone has just one count. V and J are TRBV6-2 or TRBV6-3 and TRBJ1-2, with D possibly being TRBD1 (5 bases). CDR1 and CDR2 (germline): MNHEY, SVGEGT. Trimming removed 3 bases at V and 5 bases at J, with 13 bases between. The CDR3 has 14 residues. In DNA, the CDR3 is TGTGCCAGCAGTTATCGTCGCCAGGGATATGGCTACACCTTC. This sequence encodes CASSYRRQGYGYTF.

As DNA, the CDR3 is TGTGCCACCCGGGGCAGGGGGCAGGGGACCCAGTACTTC. Encoded protein: CATRGRGQGTQYF. The V gene is TRBV28, the J gene TRBJ2-5; TRBD1 matches at 8 bases. In germline, CDR1 is MDHEN, CDR2 SYDVKM. Trimming at V came to 10 bases and at J to 7 bases, leaving 11 bases not matched to a gene. This CDR3 is 13 amino acids long. The variable domain in full, with the rest retrieved from reference TRBV28 and TRBJ2-5, is DVKVTQSSRYLVKRTGEKVFLECVQDMDHENMFWYRQDPGLGLRLIYFSYDVKMKEKGDIPEGYSVSREKKERFSLILESASTNQTSMYLCATRGRGQGTQYFGPGTRLLVL.

The gene calls are TRBV12-5 and TRBJ2-1; TRBD2 agrees at 9 bases. V shed 6 bases, J shed 6 bases, and the junction held 12 bases outside the gene matches. The CDR3 has 16 amino acids. CDR1 and CDR2 (germline): LGHNT, FRNRAP. For the CDR3, the DNA is TGTGCTAGTGGACCAGAGTTCGGCGGGAGGGCCAATGAGCAGTTCTTC. This translates into CASGPEFGGRANEQFF.

V usage is TRBV28 and J usage is TRBJ2-5; D possibly corresponds to TRBD1 (5 bases). Between the trimmed V and J ends, which lost 7 bases and 5 bases, there was a span of 14 bases. Looked up from germline, CDR1 is MDHEN and CDR2 is SYDVKM. The CDR3 consists of 13 residues. The CDR3 sequence is CASKPGRRETQYF. Written as DNA, the CDR3 is TGTGCCAGCAAGCCAGGGCGAAGGGAGACCCAGTACTTC.

This chain connects TRBV19 to TRBJ2-7, with D perhaps TRBD1 (6 bases). This CDR3 has 15 residues. V shed 4 bases and J shed 0 bases, with 13 bases lying between them. The germline gives CDR1 LNHDA, CDR2 SQIVND (reference sequence). CDR3: CASSTGQWGSYEQYF. Written as DNA, the CDR3 is TGTGCCAGTAGTACCGGACAGTGGGGCTCCTACGAGCAGTACTTC.

This clone was observed once. The rearrangement uses TRBV28 and TRBJ2-3, with 10 bases aligning to TRBD2. The CDR3 runs to 16 residues. V lost 3 bases, J lost 3 bases, and 6 bases stayed unmatched. Germline V gene data show CDR1 as MDHEN and CDR2 as SYDVKM. The DNA of the CDR3 is TGTGCCAGCAGTTTGTCTGCAGCGGGGGGGACAGATACGCAGTATTTT. Protein sequence: CASSLSAAGGTDTQYF.

This chain uses TRBV9 with TRBJ2-2; a weak D match, TRBD1 (6 bases). Per the germline V gene, CDR1 is SGDLS and CDR2 is YYNGEE. CDR3 length: 15 residues. V lost 1 base and J 4 bases, leaving 11 bases between the germline ends. The CDR3 bases are TGTGCCAGCAGCGTAAGGGACACATTCACCGGGGAGCTGTTTTTT. This codes for CASSVRDTFTGELFF.

This clone has a single count. This chain uses TRBV4-1 with TRBJ2-1; 7 bases are shared with TRBD2. V lost 0 bases and J lost 2; bases outside the gene matches: 4. Germline V CDR1 and CDR2: MGHRA, YSYEKL. The CDR3 runs 16 residues. DNA for the CDR3: TGCGCCAGCAGCCAAGAAAAGCGGGGTACCTACAATGAGCAGTTCTTC. It codes for CASSQEKRGTYNEQFF.

The chain joins TRBV6-1 to TRBJ2-6; a weak D match, TRBD1 (6 bases). The V end was cut by 4 bases, the J end by 0 bases, with 10 bases between. In germline, CDR1 is MNHNS, CDR2 SASEGT. CDR3 length: 16 residues. The DNA of the CDR3 is TGTGCCAGCAGTGGGGGACACTTCTCTGGGGCCAACGTCCTGACTTTC. The encoded protein is CASSGGHFSGANVLTF.

The CDR3, as DNA: TGTGCCAGCAGCAAAACGGGACAGGGGGCCGGCGGGGAGCTGTTTTTT. Translating gives CASSKTGQGAGGELFF. V and J are TRBV7-8 and TRBJ2-2, with TRBD1 matching 12 bases. The germline gives CDR1 SGHVS, CDR2 FQNEAQ. After removal of 5 bases from V and 7 bases from J, the junction contained 8 bases not matched to a gene. The CDR3 contains 16 residues. Based on the CDR3 plus reference TRBV7-8 and TRBJ2-2, the full variable domain is GAGVSQSPRYKVAKRGQDVALRCDPISGHVSLFWYQQALGQGPEFLTYFQNEAQLDKSGLPSDRFFAERPEGSVSTLKIQRTQQEDSAVYLCASSKTGQGAGGELFFGEGSRLTVL.

Here the CDR3 reads CASSLRPGQGNTEAFF. Written as DNA, the CDR3 is TGTGCCAGCAGCTTAAGGCCGGGACAGGGAAACACTGAAGCTTTCTTT. The rearrangement joins TRBV7-9 to TRBJ1-1, with 9 bases that match TRBD1. After removal of 2 bases from V and 2 bases from J, the junction contained 6 bases not matched to a gene. Germline CDR1 is SEHNR and CDR2 is FQNEAQ (reference sequence). There are 16 residues in the CDR3.

V is TRBV7-9 and J is TRBJ2-1; no definite D call. Germline CDR1 SEHNR, CDR2 FQNEAQ (reference sequence). V lost 2 bases and J 6 bases, leaving 14 bases between the germline ends. The CDR3 length is 15 residues. The CDR3, as DNA: TGTGCCAGCAGCTTACTGGCGGTACCCCGCAATGAGCAGTTCTTC. It encodes CASSLLAVPRNEQFF.

This clone has only one observation. V usage is TRBV6-2 or TRBV6-3 and J usage is TRBJ2-2, with 11 bases fitting TRBD2. The CDR3 totals 18 residues. After removal of 6 bases from V and 2 bases from J, the junction contained 11 bases not matched to a gene. Looked up from germline, CDR1 is MNHEY and CDR2 is SVGEGT. The CDR3 loop is CASSRHRGLADNTGELFF. The CDR3 region has the DNA TGTGCCAGCAGCCGTCATAGGGGACTAGCGGACAACACCGGGGAGCTGTTTTTT.